These 2 T cell receptor beta chains were sequenced from one sample in a study of neoadjuvant anti-PD-1 for oral cavity cancer. Time point given: after neoadjuvant nivolumab, at surgical resection. Assay used: immunoSEQ multiplex PCR; TCRdb lists only in-frame clones, some missing. Of over 65,000 clones in the sample, roughly nine tenths were seen once. The sample consisted of PBMCs, taken after nivolumab (anti-PD-1) treatment. The receptors were gathered from a person aged 35-80 years with oral cavity squamous cell carcinoma.

This clone has just one count. The V gene is TRBV28, the J gene TRBJ2-1; 9 positions match TRBD1. This CDR3 spans 13 amino acids. Germline trimming cut 6 bases from V and 13 bases from J; bases unmatched to any gene: 10. Germline V gene data show CDR1 as MDHEN and CDR2 as SYDVKM. CDR3 protein: CASRVTGGKNQFF. The CDR3 DNA follows: TGTGCCAGCAGAGTGACAGGGGGGAAGAACCAGTTCTTC.

This chain uses TRBV7-9 with TRBJ2-3, with TRBD2 identical over 8 bases. This CDR3 contains 14 residues. In germline, CDR1 is SEHNR, CDR2 FQNEAQ (reference sequence). The J segment lost 12 bases and the V segment lost 2 bases, leaving 10 bases of the junction unmatched. This chain's CDR3 is CASSLRGGQDSQYF. The CDR3 DNA is TGTGCCAGCAGCTTACGGGGGGGCCAAGACAGTCAGTATTTT.